This T cell receptor (beta chain) was sequenced for a study of T cell repertoires in cytomegalovirus infection. The CDR3 totals 14 residues. V lost 6 bases to trimming and J lost 4 bases; unmatched junction nucleotides: 8. From germline, CDR1 is MNHEY and CDR2 SMNVEV (reference sequence). This clonotype has at least ten counts. Its specificity is not known. TCRdb reanalysed the reads using MiXCR and keeps one entry per CDR3 protein. The sample shows about 920,000 distinct CDR3 sequences, roughly 31% of them seen only once. Sequenced here: cultured CD8+ T cells from PBMCs, sampled from culture after CMV antigen stimulation. The V gene is TRBV27, the J gene TRBJ2-7, with TRBD2 matching over 8 bases. The TCR comes from a human donor in good health (CMV status not recorded). Some clones in this sample may be carry-over from other donors' samples. The DNA of the CDR3 is TGTGCCAGCAGCTTACGGAGCGGGGGTTACGAGCAGTACTTC. Translated: CASSLRSGGYEQYF.